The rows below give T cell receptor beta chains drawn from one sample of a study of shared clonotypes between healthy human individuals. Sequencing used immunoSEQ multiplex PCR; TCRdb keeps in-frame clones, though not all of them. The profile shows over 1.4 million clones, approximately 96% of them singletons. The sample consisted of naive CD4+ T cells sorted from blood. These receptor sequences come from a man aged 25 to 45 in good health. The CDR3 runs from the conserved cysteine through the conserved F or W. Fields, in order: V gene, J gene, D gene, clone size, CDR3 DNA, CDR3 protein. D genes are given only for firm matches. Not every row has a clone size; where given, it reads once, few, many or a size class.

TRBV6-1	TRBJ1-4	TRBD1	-	TGTGCCAGCAGTGAAGAGGGCAGGGGGCAAGAAAAACTGTTTTTT	CASSEEGRGQEKLFF
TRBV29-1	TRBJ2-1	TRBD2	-	TGCAGCGTTGCGGCTAGCGGGGGCGGTGCTGAGCAGTTCTTC	CSVAASGGGAEQFF
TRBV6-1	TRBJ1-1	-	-	TGTGCCAGTCGCCAGGGTTCGAACGCTGAAGCTTTCTTT	CASRQGSNAEAFF
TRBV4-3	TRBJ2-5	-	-	TGCGCCAGCGCCTCCAGATTACAAGAGACCCAGTACTTC	CASASRLQETQYF
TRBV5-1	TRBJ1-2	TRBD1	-	TGCGCCAGCAGCTATGGGACAGGGGTTGGCTACACCTTC	CASSYGTGVGYTF
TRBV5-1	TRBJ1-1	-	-	TGCGCCAGCCCTGAAGCTTTCTTT	CASPEAFF
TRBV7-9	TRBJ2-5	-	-	TGTGCCAGCAGCTTTCGTTTAGGTCGTGGGGAGACCCAGTACTTC	CASSFRLGRGETQYF
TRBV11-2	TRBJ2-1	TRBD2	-	TGTGCCAGCAGCTTAGCCCCTAAGACTAGCGGGTCCTACAATGAGCAGTTCTTC	CASSLAPKTSGSYNEQFF
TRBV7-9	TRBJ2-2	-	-	TGTGCCAGCCTTTTAGAGGTCCCTTCCGGGGAGCTGTTTTTT	CASLLEVPSGELFF
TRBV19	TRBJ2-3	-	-	TGTGCCAGTAGTCGGGGCCCAAGCACAGATACGCAGTATTTT	CASSRGPSTDTQYF
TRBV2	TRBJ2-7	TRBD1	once	TGTGCCAGCAGTGAAGCGGGGACAGAATACGAGCAGTACTTC	CASSEAGTEYEQYF
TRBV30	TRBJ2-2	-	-	TGTGCCTGGAGTGTAAAGCTGAGTTTACGTGACACCGGGGAGCTGTTTTTT	CAWSVKLSLRDTGELFF
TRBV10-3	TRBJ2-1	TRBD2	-	TGTGCCATCATGACGACTAGCGAGGGCAATGAGCAGTTCTTC	CAIMTTSEGNEQFF
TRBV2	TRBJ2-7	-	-	TGTGCCAGCAGTGATTGGGGTTACTACGAGCAGTACTTC	CASSDWGYYEQYF
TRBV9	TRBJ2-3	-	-	TGTGCCAGCAGCGTAGTGGACTCCGGTACGCAGTATTTT	CASSVVDSGTQYF
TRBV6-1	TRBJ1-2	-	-	TGTGCCAGCAGTGAAAGGGGACACTATGGCTACACCTTC	CASSERGHYGYTF
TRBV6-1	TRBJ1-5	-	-	TGTGCCAGCGCCCGCCAAGCGGGTGGGCCTCAGCCCCAGCATTTT	CASARQAGGPQPQHF
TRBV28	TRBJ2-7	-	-	TGTGCCAGCAGTTCCGGGAGAGCCTACGAGCAGTACTTC	CASSSGRAYEQYF
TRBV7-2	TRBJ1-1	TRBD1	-	TGTGCCAGCAGCCCACCCACAGGGGCGAACACTGAAGCTTTCTTT	CASSPPTGANTEAFF
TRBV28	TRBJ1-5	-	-	TGTGCCAGCAGTTTGCGTCTCGAGCAGCCCCAGCATTTT	CASSLRLEQPQHF
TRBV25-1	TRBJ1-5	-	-	TGTGCCAGCAGTGCGAGTGGGGGTACCAATCAGCCCCAGCATTTT	CASSASGGTNQPQHF
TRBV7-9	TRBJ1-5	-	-	TGTGCCAGCAGCTCAAGGGGGGATCAGCCCCAGCATTTT	CASSSRGDQPQHF
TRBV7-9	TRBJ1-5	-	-	TGTGCCAGCAGCGACACGAGGGCAGGCAATCAGCCCCAGCATTTT	CASSDTRAGNQPQHF
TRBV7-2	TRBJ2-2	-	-	TGTGCCAGCAGCACCACTAGAATTTCTACCGGGGAGCTGTTTTTT	CASSTTRISTGELFF
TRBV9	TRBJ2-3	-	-	TGTGCCAGCAGCGTAGGGCGGACAGTCACAGATACGCAGTATTTT	CASSVGRTVTDTQYF
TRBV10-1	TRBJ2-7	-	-	TGCGCCAGCAGCGCCCCGGGGACATTGTACTTC	CASSAPGTLYF
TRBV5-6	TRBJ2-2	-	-	TGTGCCAGCAGACCGATGGGGGACACCGGGGAGCTGTTTTTT	CASRPMGDTGELFF
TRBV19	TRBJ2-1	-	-	TGTGCCAGTAGTCCCAGGACCACGCACAATGAGCAGTTCTTC	CASSPRTTHNEQFF
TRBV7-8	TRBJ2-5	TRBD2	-	TGTGCCAGCAGCTTATTTCGAGTAGCGGGAGAAGAGACCCAGTACTTC	CASSLFRVAGEETQYF
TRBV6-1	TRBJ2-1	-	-	TGTGCCAGCAGTGACTCAGACAATGAGCAGTTCTTC	CASSDSDNEQFF
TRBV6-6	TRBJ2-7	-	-	TGTGCCAGCCTACCCGGGGGGCGTTCCTACGAGCAGTACTTC	CASLPGGRSYEQYF
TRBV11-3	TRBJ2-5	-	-	TGTGCCAGCAGCTTCAGGGGTTGGGAGACCCAGTACTTC	CASSFRGWETQYF
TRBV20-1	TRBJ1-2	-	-	TGCAGTGCCAAAAACTATGGCTACACCTTC	CSAKNYGYTF
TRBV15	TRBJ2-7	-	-	TGTGCCACCAGCGCCCCCGGGACTCAAAGCTCCTACGAGCAGTACTTC	CATSAPGTQSSYEQYF
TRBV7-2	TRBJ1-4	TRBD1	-	TGTGCCAGCAGCTTCGACAGGGGGCGCAAAGAAAAACTGTTTTTT	CASSFDRGRKEKLFF
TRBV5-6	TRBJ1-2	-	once	TGTGCCAGCAGCTTGGAAGGGGGCTACACCTTC	CASSLEGGYTF
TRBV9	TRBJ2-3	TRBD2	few	TGTGCCAGCGGCCGTGGGACTAGCGGGAAGAGTTTGGCAGATACGCAGTATTTT	CASGRGTSGKSLADTQYF
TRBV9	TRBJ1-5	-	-	TGTGCCAGCAGCGTAGAAGAGGGCAATCAGCCCCAGCATTTT	CASSVEEGNQPQHF
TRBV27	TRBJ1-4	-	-	TGTGCCAGCAGTTTATCATGGACTACAACTAATGAAAAACTGTTTTTT	CASSLSWTTTNEKLFF
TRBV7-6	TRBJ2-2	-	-	TGTGCCAGCAGCCGACAAGCAGGCCCACGTTTAAACGGGGAGCTGTTTTTT	CASSRQAGPRLNGELFF
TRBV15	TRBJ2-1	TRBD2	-	TGTGCCACCAGCAGGGACCTAGCGGGAGCCTACAATGAGCAGTTCTTC	CATSRDLAGAYNEQFF
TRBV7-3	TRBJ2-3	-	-	TGTGCCAGCAGCCGTGCCTCTAGCACAGATACGCAGTATTTT	CASSRASSTDTQYF